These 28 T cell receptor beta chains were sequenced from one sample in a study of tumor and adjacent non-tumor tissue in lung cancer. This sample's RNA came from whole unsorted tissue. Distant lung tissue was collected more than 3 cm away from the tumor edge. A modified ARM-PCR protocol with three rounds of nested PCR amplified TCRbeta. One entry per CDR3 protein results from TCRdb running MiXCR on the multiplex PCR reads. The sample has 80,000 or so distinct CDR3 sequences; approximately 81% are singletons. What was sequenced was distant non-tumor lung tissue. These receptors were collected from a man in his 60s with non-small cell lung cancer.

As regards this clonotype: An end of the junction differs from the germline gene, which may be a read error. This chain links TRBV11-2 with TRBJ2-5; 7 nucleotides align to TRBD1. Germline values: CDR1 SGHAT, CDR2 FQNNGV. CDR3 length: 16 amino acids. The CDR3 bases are TGTCCCAGCGGCTCCACAATGAGGGGGCCAAAGGAGACCCAGTACTTC. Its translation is CPSGSTMRGPKETQYF. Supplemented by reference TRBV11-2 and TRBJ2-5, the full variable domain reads EAGVAQSPRYKIIEKRQSVAFWCNPISGHATLYWYQQILGQGPKLLIQFQNNGVVDDSQLPKDRFSAERLKGVDSTLKIQPAKLEDSAVYLCPSGSTMRGPKETQYFGPGTRLLVL.

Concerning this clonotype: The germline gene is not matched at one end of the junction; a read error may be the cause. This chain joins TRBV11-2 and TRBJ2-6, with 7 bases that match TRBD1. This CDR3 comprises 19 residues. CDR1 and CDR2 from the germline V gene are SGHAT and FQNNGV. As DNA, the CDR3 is TGTGCCAGCAGCTTAGTTCCAGAGGACAGGCTCTCTGGGGCCAACATCCTGACTTTC. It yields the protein CASSLVPEDRLSGANILTF.

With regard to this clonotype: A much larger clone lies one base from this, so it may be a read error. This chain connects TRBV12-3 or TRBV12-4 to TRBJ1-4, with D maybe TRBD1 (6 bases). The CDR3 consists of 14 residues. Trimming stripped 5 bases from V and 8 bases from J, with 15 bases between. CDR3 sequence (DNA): TGTGCCAGCAGTCCCGGGACAATCTTCGAAAAACTGTTTTTT. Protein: CASSPGTIFEKLFF.

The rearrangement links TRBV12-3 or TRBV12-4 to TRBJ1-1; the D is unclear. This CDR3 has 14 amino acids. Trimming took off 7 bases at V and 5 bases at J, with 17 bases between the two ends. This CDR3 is CASTIGKGWTEAFF. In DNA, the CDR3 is TGTGCCAGCACTATAGGGAAGGGCTGGACTGAAGCTTTCTTT.

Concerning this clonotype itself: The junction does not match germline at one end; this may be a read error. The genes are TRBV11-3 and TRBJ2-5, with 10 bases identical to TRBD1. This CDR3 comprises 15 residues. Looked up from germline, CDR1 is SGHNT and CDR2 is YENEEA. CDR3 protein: CANSLGTGVPETQYF. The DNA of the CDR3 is TGTGCCAACAGCTTAGGGACAGGGGTCCCAGAGACCCAGTACTTC.

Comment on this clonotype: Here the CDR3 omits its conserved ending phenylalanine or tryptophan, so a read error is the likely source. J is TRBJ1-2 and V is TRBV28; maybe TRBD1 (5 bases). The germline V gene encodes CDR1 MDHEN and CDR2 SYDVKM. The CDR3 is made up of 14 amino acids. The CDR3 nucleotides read TGTACCAGCAGTTTACCTTCAGGGTACTACGGCTACACCTTG. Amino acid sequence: CTSSLPSGYYGYTL.

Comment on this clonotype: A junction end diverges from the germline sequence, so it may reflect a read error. Written as DNA, the CDR3 is TGCGCCAGCAGTCAACGAGCTCTATTCTCCTCTGGGGCCAGCGTCCTGACTTTC. As protein: CASSQRALFSSGASVLTF. The V and J genes are TRBV23-1 and TRBJ2-6, with D possibly being TRBD1 (5 bases). TRBV23-1 is reported as an ORF; its role is uncertain. The CDR3 covers 18 residues.

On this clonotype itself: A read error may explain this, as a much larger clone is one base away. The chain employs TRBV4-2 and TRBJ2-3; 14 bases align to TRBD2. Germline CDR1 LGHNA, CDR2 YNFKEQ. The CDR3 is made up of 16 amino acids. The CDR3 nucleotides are TGTGCCATCAGCCAAACCGGGACTAGCGGGAGCAATACGCAGTATTTT. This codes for CAISQTGTSGSNTQYF.

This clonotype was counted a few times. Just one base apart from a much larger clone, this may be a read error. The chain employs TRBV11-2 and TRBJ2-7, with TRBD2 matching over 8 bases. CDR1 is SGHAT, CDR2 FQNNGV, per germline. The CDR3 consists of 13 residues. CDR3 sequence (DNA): TGTGCCAGCAGCTTAGAGTCGGGGGGGGAGCGGTACTTC. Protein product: CASSLESGGERYF.

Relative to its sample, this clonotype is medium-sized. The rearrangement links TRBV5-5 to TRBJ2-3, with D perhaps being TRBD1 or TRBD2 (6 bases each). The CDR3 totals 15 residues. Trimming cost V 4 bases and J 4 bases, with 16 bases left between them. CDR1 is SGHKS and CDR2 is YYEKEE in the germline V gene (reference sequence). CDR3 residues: CASSHAGTRADTQYF. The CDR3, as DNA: TGTGCCAGCAGCCACGCGGGGACAAGGGCAGATACGCAGTATTTT.

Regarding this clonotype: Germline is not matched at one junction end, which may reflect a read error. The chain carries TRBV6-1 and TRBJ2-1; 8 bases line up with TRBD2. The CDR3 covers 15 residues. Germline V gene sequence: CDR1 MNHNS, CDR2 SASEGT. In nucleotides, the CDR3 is TGTGCCATCAGTGATCCCATAGCGGGACTGTCTGAGCAGTTCTTC. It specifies CAISDPIAGLSEQFF.

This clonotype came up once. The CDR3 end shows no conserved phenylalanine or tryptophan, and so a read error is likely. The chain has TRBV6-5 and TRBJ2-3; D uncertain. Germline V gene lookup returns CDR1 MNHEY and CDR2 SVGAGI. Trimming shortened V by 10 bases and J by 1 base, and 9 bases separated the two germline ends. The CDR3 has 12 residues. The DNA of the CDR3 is TGTGCCAACAGCGCAGGCACAGATACGCAGTATCTC. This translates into CANSAGTDTQYL.

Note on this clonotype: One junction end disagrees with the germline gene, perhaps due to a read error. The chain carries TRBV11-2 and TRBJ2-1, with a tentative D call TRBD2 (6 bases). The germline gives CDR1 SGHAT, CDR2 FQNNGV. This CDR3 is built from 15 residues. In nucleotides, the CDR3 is TGTACCAGCAGCTTGGAGGGTTTGGCACCCAATGAGCAGTTCTTC. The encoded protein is CTSSLEGLAPNEQFF.

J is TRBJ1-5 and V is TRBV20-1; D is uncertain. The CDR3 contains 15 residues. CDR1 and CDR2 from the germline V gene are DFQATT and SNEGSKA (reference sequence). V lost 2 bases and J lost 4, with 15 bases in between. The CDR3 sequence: CSARYPHGRNQPQHF. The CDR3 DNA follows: TGCAGTGCTAGATACCCACATGGGAGAAATCAGCCCCAGCATTTT.

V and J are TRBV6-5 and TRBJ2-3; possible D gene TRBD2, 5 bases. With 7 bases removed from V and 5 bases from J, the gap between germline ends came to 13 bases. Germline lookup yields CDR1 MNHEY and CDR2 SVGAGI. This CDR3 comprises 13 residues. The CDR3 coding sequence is TGTGCCAGCAATTCGACGGGGAGAGATACGCAGTATTTT. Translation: CASNSTGRDTQYF.

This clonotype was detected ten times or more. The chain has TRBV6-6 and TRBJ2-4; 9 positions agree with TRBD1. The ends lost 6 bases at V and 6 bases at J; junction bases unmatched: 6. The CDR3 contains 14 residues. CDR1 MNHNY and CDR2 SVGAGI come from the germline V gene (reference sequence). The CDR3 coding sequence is TGTGCCAGCAGCCCGGACAGGGGCGCAAACATTCAGTACTTC. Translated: CASSPDRGANIQYF.

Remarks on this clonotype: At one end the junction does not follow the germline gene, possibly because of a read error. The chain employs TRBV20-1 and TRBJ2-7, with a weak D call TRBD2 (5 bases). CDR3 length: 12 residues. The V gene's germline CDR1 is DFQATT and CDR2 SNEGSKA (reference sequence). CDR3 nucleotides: TGCAATGCTAAAGCGGTCACCTATGAGCAGTACTTC. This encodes CNAKAVTYEQYF.

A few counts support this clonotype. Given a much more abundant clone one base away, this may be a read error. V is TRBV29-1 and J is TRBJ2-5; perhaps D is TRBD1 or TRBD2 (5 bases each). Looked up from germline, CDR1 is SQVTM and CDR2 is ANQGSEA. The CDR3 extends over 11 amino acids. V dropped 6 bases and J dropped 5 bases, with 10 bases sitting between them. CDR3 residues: CSVGPGETQYF. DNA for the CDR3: TGCAGCGTGGGACCGGGGGAGACCCAGTACTTC.

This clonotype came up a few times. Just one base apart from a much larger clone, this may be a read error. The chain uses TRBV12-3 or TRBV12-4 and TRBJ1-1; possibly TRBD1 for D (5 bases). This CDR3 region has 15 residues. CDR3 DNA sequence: TGTGCCAGCAGTCGCGCCGGGACTTGGAACACTGATGCTTTCTTT. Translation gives CASSRAGTWNTDAFF.

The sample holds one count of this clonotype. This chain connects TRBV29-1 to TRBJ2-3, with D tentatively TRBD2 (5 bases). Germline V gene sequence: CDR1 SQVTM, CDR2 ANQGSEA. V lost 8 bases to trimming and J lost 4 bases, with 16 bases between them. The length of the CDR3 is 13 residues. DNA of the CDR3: TGCAGCAGGTCAGGACTCTACGCAGATACGCAGTATTTT. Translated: CSRSGLYADTQYF.

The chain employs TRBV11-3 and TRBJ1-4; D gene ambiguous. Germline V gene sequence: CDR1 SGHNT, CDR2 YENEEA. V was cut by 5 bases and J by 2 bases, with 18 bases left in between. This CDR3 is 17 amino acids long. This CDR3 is CASSPSGEGITNEKLFF. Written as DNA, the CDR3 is TGTGCCAGCAGCCCATCGGGAGAGGGAATCACTAATGAAAAACTGTTTTTT.

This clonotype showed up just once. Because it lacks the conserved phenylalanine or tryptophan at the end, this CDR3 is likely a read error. CDR3 in DNA: TGCAGTGCTAGACCACAGGGGTCCGTTAGGTCACCCCTCCACCTT. It encodes CSARPQGSVRSPLHL. The chain has TRBV20-1 and TRBJ1-6; 7 bases are a match to TRBD1. From germline, CDR1 is DFQATT and CDR2 SNEGSKA (reference sequence). Trimming removed 2 bases from V and 10 bases from J; junction bases left unmatched: 11. This CDR3 has 15 residues.

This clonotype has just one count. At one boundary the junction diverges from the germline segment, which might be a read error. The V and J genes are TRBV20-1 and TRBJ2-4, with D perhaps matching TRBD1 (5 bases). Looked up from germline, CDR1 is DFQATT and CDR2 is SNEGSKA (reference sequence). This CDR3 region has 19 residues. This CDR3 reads CSPRAVDLALQVAKNIQYF. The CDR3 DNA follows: TGCAGTCCTAGGGCCGTCGACCTGGCCCTACAGGTGGCCAAAAACATTCAGTACTTC.

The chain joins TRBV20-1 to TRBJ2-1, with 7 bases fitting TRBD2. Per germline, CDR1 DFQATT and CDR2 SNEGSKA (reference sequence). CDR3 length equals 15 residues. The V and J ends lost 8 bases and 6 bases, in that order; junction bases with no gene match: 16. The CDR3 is CSFNPTSWRANEQFF. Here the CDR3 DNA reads TGCAGTTTTAACCCGACTAGCTGGAGGGCCAATGAGCAGTTCTTC.

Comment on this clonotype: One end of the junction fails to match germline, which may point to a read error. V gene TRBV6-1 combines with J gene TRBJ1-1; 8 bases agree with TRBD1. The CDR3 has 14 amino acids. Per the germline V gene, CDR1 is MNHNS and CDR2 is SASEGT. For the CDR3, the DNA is TGTGCCAGCAGCGAAGACAGGGGCGATACTGAAACTTTCTTT. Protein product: CASSEDRGDTETFF.

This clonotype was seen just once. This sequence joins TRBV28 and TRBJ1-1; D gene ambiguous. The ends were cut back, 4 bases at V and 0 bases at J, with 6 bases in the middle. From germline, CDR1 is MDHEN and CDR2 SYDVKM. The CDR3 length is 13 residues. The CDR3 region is CASSYEMNTEAFF. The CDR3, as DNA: TGTGCCAGCAGTTACGAGATGAACACTGAAGCTTTCTTT.

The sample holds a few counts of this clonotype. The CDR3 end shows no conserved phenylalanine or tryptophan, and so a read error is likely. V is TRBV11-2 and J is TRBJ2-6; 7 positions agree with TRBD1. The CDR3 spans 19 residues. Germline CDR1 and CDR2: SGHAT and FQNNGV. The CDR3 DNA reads TGTGCCAGCAGCTTAATTCCAAAGGACAGGCCCTCTGGGACCAACGTCCTGACTCTC. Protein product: CASSLIPKDRPSGTNVLTL.

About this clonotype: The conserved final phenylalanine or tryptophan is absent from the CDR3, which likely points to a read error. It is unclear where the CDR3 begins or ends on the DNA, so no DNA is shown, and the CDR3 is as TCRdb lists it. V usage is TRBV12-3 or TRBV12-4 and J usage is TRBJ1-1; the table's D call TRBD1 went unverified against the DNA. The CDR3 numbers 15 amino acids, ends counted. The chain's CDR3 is CANSFPGILNTEASL.